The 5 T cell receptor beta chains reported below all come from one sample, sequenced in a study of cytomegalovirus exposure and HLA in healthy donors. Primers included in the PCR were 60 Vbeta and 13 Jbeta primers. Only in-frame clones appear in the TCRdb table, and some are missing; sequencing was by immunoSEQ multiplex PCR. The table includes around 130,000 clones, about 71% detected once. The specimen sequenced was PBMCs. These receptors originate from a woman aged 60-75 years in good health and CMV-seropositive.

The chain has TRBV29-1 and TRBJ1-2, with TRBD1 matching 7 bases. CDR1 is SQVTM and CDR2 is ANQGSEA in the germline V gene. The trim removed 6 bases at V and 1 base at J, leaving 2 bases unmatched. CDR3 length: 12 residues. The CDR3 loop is CSVWDSNYGYTF. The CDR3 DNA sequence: TGCAGCGTCTGGGACAGTAACTATGGCTACACCTTC.

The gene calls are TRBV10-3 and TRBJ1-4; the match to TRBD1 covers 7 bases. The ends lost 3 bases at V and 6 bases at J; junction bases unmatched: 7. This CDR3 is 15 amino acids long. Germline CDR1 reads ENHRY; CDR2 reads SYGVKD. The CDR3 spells CAISDPDRSHEKLFF. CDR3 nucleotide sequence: TGTGCCATCAGTGACCCGGACAGGTCGCATGAAAAACTGTTTTTT.

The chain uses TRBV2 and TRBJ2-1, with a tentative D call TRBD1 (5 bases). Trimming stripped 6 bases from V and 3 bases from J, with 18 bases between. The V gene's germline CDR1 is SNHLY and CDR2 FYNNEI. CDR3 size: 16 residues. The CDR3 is CASSRGQSTIYNEQFF. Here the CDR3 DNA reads TGTGCCAGCAGCCGCGGACAAAGCACCATCTACAATGAGCAGTTCTTC.

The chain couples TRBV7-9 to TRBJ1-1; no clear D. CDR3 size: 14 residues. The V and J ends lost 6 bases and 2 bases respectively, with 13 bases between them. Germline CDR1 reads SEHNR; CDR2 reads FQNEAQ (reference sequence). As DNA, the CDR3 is TGTGCCAGCAGTCCACAGCGGGGTAACACTGAAGCTTTCTTT. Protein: CASSPQRGNTEAFF.

The CDR3 sequence: CASSQEFAGADTEAFF. The DNA for the CDR3 is TGCGCCAGCAGCCAAGAATTTGCGGGGGCTGACACTGAAGCTTTCTTT. V usage is TRBV4-1 and J usage is TRBJ1-1; tentative D call: TRBD1 (6 bases). There are 16 residues in the CDR3. Trimming stripped 0 bases from V and 3 bases from J, with 14 bases between. From germline, CDR1 is MGHRA and CDR2 YSYEKL.